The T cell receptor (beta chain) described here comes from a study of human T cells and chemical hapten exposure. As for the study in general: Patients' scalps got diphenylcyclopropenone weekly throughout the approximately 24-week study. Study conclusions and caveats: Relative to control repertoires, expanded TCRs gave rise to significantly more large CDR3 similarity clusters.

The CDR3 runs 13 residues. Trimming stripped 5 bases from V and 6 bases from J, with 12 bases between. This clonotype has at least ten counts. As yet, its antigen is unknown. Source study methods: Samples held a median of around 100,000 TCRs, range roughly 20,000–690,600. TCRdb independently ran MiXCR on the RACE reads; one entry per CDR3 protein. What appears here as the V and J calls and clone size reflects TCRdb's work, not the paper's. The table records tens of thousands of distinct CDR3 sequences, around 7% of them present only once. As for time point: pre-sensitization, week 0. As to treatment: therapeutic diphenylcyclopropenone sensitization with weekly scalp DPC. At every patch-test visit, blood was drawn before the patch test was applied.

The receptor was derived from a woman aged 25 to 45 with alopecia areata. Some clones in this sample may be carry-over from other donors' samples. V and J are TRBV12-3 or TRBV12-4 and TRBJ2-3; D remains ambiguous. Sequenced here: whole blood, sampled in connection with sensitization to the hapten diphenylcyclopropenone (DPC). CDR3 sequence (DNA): TGTGCCAGCAGTCTCAGTACAGTCGATACGCAGTATTTT. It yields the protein CASSLSTVDTQYF.